This T cell receptor beta chain was found in a study of blood T cell repertoires in COVID-19. This table comes from immunoSEQ multiplex PCR, and its TCRdb copy is limited to in-frame clones, with some not included. The sample yields under 100,000 clones, around 82% seen once. The germline CDR1 and CDR2 sequences are SGHNT and YENEEA. This CDR3 spans 14 amino acids. The junction had 3 bases not matched to a gene; V was cut back by 5 bases and J by 1 base. Specimen: peripheral blood. The chain links TRBV11-3 to TRBJ1-1; TRBD1 agrees at 8 bases. The TCR originated in a man between 60 and 70 years old with COVID-19, enrolled during active disease. CDR3 in amino acids: CASSPGQENTEAFF. In DNA, the CDR3 is TGTGCCAGCAGCCCGGGACAGGAGAACACTGAAGCTTTCTTT.